This T cell receptor beta chain derives from a study of T-cell memory formation after mild COVID-19. Study-wide results and limits: CD4+ clones that contracted lay mainly in CM and EM; CD8+ ones lay in EMRA.

There are 18 residues in the CDR3. J gave up 4 bases and V 6 bases, and 19 bases lay outside the gene matches. Germline V gene lookup returns CDR1 MGHRA and CDR2 YSYEKL. TCRdb fed the 5' RACE reads into MiXCR, producing one record per CDR3 protein. Among tens of thousands of distinct CDR3 sequences listed, 6% to 9.5% were seen once. This clonotype was counted ten times or more. Its antigen is unknown. The chain uses TRBV4-1 and TRBJ1-2; 8 bases are shared with TRBD1. The sample consisted of PBMCs or a T cell subset sorted from them (not recorded which). This sequence originates from a man between 18 and 35 years old who had mild COVID-19 (a few samples of this study predate the infection). Cell type and time point are not known. CDR3 in amino acids: CASRAGVWDRFSSYGYTF. In DNA form, the CDR3 reads TGCGCCAGCAGGGCAGGAGTCTGGGACAGGTTCTCGAGCTATGGCTACACCTTC.